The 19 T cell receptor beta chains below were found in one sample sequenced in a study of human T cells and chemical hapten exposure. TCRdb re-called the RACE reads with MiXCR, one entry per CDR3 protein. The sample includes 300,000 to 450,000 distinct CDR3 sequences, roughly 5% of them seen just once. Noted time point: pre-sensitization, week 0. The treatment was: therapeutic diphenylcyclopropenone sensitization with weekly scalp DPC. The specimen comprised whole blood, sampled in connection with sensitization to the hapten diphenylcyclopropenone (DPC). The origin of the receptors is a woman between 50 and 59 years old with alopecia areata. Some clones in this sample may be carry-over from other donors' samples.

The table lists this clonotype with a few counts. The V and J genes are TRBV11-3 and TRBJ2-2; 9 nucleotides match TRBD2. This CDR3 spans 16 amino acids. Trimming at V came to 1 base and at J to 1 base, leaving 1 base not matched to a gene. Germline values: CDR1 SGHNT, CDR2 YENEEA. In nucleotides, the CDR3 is TGTGCCAGCAGCTTAGCTAGCGGGGTGAACACCGGGGAGCTGTTTTTT. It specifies CASSLASGVNTGELFF.

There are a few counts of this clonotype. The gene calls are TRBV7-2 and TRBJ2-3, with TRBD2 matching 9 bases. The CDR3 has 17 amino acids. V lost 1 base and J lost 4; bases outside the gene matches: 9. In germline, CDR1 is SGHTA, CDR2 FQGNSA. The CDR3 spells CASSLGVVAGAPDTQYF. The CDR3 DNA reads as TGTGCCAGCAGCTTAGGAGTAGTAGCGGGAGCGCCAGATACGCAGTATTTT. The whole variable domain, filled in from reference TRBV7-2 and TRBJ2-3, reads GAGVSQSPSNKVTEKGKDVELRCDPISGHTALYWYRQSLGQGLEFLIYFQGNSAPDKSGLPSDRFSAERTGGSVSTLTIQRTQQEDSAVYLCASSLGVVAGAPDTQYFGPGTRLTVL.

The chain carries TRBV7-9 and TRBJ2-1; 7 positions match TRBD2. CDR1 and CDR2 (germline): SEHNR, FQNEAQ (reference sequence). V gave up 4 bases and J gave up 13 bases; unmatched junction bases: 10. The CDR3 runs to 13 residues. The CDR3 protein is CASSSNPGLLQFF. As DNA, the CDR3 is TGTGCCAGCAGCTCCAATCCGGGACTACTCCAGTTCTTC.

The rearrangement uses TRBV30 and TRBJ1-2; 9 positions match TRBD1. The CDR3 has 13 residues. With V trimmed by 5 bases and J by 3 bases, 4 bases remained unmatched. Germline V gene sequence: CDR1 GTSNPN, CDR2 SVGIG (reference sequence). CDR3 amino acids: CAWGGDRDYGYTF. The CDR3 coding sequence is TGTGCCTGGGGAGGGGACAGGGACTATGGCTACACCTTC.

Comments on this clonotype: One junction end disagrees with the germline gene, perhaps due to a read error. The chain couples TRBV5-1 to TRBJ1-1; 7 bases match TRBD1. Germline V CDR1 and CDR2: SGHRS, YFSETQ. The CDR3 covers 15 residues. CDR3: CAGSPQGGLNTEAFF. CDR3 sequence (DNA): TGCGCCGGCAGCCCCCAGGGGGGATTGAACACTGAAGCTTTCTTT. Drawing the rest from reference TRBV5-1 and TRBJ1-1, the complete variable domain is KAGVTQTPRYLIKTRGQQVTLSCSPISGHRSVSWYQQTPGQGLQFLFEYFSETQRNKGNFPGRFSGRQFSNSRSEMNVSTLELGDSALYLCAGSPQGGLNTEAFFGQGTRLTVV.

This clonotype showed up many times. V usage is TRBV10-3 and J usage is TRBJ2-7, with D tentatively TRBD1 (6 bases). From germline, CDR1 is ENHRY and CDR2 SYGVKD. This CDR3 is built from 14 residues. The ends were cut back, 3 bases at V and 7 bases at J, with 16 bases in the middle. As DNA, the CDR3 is TGTGCCATCAGTGAACAGGGCATGACTAAAGAGCAGTACTTC. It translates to CAISEQGMTKEQYF.

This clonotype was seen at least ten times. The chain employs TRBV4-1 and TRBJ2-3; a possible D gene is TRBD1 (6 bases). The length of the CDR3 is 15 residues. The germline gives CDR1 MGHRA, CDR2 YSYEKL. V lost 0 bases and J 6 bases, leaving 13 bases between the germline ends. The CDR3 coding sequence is TGCGCCAGCAGCCAAGATTCAGGGGCAAGCGATACGCAGTATTTT. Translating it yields CASSQDSGASDTQYF.

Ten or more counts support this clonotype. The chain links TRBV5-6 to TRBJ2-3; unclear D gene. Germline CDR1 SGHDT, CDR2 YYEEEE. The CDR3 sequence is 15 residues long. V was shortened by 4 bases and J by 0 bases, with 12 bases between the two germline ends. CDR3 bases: TGTGCCAGCAGCCGGACCCTGGGGAGCACAGATACGCAGTATTTT. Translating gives CASSRTLGSTDTQYF.

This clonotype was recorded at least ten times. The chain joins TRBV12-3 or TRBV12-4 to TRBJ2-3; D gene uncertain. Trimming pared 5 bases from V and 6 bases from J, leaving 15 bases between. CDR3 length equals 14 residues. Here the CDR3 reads CASSTGPATDTQYF. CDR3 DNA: TGTGCCAGCAGTACTGGTCCCGCCACGGATACGCAGTATTTT.

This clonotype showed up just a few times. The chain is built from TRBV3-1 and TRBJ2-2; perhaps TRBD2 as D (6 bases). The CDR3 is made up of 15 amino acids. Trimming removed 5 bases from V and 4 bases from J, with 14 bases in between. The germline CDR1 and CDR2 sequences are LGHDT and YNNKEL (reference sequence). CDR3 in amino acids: CASSYLFSGTGELFF. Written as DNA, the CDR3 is TGTGCCAGCAGCTACCTATTTAGCGGCACCGGGGAGCTGTTTTTT. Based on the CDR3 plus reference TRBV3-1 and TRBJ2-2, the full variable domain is DTAVSQTPKYLVTQMGNDKSIKCEQNLGHDTMYWYKQDSKKFLKIMFSYNNKELIINETVPNRFSPKSPDKAHLNLHINSLELGDSAVYFCASSYLFSGTGELFFGEGSRLTVL.

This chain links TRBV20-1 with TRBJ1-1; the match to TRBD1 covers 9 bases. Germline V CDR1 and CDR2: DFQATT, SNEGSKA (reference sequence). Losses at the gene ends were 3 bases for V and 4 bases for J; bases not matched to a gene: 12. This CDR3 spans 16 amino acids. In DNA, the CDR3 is TGCAGTGCTAGCCGAGAACAGGGGGCCTTGTTCACTGAAGCTTTCTTT. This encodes CSASREQGALFTEAFF.

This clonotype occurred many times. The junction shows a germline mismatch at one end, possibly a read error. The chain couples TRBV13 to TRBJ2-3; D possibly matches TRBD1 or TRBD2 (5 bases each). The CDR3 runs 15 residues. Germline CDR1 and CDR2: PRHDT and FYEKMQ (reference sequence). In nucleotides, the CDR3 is TGTGCCAGCAGCCTAGGGGAGAGTAGCACAGATACGCAGTATTTT. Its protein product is CASSLGESSTDTQYF.

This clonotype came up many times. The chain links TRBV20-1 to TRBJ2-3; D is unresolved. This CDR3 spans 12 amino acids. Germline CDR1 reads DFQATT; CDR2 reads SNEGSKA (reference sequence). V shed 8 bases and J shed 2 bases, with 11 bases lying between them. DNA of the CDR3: TGCAGTTCCCTCGACTTCACAGATACGCAGTATTTT. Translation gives CSSLDFTDTQYF.

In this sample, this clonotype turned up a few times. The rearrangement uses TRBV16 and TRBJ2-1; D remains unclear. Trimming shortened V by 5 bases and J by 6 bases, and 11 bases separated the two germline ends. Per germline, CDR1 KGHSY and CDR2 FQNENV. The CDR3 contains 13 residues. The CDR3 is CASSGPQPNEQFF. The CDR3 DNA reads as TGTGCCAGCAGCGGGCCCCAACCCAATGAGCAGTTCTTC. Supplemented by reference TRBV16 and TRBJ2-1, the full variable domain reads GEEVAQTPKHLVRGEGQKAKLYCAPIKGHSYVFWYQQVLKNEFKFLISFQNENVFDETGMPKERFSAKCLPNSPCSLEIQATKLEDSAVYFCASSGPQPNEQFFGPGTRLTVL.

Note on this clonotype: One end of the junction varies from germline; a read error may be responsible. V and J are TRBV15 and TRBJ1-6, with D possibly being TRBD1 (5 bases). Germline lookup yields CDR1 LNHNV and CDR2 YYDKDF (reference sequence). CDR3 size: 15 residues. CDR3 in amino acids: CASSRGTFSNSPLHF. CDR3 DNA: TGTGCCTCCAGCAGAGGGACTTTCTCAAATTCACCCCTCCACTTT.

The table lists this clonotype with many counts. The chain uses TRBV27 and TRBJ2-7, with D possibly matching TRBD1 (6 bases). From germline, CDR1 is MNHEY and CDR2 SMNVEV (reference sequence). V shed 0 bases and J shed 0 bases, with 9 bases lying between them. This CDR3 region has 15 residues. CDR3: CASSLSQGSSYEQYF. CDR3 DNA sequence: TGTGCCAGCAGTTTATCGCAGGGGAGCTCCTACGAGCAGTACTTC.

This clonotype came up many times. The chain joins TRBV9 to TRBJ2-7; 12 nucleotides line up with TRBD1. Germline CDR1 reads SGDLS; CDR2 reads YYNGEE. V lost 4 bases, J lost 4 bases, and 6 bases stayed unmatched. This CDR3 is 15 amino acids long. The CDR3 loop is CASSPWGQGAYEQYF. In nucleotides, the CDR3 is TGTGCCAGCAGCCCGTGGGGACAGGGGGCGTACGAGCAGTACTTC.

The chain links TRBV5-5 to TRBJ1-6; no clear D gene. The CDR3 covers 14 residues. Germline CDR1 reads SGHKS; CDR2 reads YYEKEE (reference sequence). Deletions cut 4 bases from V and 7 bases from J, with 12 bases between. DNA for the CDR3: TGTGCCAGCAGCCTCCGGGTAACAAATTCACCCCTCCACTTT. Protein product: CASSLRVTNSPLHF.

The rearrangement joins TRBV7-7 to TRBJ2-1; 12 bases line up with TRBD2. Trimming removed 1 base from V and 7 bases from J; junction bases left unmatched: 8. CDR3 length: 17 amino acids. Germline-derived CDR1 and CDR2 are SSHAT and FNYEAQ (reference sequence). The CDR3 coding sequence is TGTGCCAGCAGCTTAGGATTGAGACTAGCGGGAGTAAATGAGCAGTTCTTC. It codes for CASSLGLRLAGVNEQFF.